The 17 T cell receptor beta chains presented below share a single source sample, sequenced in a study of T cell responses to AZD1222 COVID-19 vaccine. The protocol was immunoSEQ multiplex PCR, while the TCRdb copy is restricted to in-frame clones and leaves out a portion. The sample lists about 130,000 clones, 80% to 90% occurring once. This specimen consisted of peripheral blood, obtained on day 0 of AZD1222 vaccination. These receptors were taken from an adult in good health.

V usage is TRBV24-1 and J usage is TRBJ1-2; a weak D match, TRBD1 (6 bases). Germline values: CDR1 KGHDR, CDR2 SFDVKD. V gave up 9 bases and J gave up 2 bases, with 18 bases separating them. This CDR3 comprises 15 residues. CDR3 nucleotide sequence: TGTGCCACCGGGACGTCCGTAGGGGGGAACTATGGCTACACCTTC. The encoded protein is CATGTSVGGNYGYTF.

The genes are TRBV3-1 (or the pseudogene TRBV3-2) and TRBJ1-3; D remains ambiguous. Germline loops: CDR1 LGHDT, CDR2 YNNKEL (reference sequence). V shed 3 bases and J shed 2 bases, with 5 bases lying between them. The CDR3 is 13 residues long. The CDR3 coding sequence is TGTGCCAGCAGCCACGGCACTGGAAACACCATATATTTT. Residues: CASSHGTGNTIYF.

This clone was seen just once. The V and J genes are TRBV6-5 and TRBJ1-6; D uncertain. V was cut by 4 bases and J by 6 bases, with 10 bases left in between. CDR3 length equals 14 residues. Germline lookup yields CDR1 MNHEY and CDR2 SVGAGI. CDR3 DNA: TGTGCCAGCAGTTCGGGCCAATCTAATTCACCCCTCCACTTT. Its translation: CASSSGQSNSPLHF.

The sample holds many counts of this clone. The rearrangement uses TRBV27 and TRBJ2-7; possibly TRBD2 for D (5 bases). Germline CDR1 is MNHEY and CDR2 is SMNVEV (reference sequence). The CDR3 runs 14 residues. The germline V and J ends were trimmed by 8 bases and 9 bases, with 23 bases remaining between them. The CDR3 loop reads CASQSSTGMVGQYF. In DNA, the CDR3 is TGTGCCAGCCAGTCCAGCACGGGGATGGTTGGGCAGTACTTC.

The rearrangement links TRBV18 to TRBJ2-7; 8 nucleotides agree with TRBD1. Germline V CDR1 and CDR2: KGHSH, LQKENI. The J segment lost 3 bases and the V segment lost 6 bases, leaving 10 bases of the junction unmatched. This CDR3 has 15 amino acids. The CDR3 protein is CASSVTGGTNYEQYF. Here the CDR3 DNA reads TGTGCCAGCTCCGTCACAGGGGGGACGAACTACGAGCAGTACTTC.

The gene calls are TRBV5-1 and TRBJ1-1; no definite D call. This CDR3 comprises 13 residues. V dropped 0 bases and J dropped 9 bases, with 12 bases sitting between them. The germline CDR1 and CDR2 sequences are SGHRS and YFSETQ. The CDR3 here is CASSLGTLRKAFF. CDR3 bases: TGCGCCAGCAGCTTGGGTACACTGCGAAAAGCTTTCTTT. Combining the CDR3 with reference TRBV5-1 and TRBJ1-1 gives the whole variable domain KAGVTQTPRYLIKTRGQQVTLSCSPISGHRSVSWYQQTPGQGLQFLFEYFSETQRNKGNFPGRFSGRQFSNSRSEMNVSTLELGDSALYLCASSLGTLRKAFFGQGTRLTVV.

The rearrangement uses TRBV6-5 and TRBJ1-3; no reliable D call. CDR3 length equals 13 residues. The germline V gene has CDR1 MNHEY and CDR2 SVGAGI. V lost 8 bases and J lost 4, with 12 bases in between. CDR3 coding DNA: TGTGCCAGCTCGACTATAAACGGAAACACCATATATTTT. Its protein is CASSTINGNTIYF.

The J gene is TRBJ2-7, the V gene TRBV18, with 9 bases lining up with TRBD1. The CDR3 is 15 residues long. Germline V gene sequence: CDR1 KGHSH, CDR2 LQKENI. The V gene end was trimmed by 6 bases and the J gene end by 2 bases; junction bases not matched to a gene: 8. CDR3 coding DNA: TGTGCCAGCTCCCCCCGTGGGACAGGGCCCTACGAGCAGTACTTC. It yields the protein CASSPRGTGPYEQYF.

CDR3 protein: CASSYRRETQYF. DNA of the CDR3: TGTGCCAGCAGCTATCGTAGAGAGACCCAGTACTTC. The chain combines TRBV12-3 or TRBV12-4 with TRBJ2-5, with D uncertain. This CDR3 is 12 amino acids long. Trimming removed 6 bases at V and 4 bases at J, with 9 bases between.

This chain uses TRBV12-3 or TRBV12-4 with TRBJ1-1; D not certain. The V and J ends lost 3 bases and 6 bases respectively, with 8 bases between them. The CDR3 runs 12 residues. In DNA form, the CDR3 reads TGTGCCAGCAGTTTTAAATCCCCTGAAGCTTTCTTT. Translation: CASSFKSPEAFF.

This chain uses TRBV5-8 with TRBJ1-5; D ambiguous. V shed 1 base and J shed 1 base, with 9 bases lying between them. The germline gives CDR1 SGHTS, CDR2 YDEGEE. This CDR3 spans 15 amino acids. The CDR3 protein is CASSLLRKSNQPQHF. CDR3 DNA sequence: TGTGCCAGCAGCTTGCTCCGTAAAAGCAATCAGCCCCAGCATTTT.

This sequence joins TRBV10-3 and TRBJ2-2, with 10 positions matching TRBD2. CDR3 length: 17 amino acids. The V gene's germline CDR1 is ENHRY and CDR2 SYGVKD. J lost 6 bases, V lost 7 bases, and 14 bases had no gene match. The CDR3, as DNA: TGTGCCATCAAAGACACCGGGACTAGCGTTGTCGCCGGGGAGCTGTTTTTT. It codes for CAIKDTGTSVVAGELFF.

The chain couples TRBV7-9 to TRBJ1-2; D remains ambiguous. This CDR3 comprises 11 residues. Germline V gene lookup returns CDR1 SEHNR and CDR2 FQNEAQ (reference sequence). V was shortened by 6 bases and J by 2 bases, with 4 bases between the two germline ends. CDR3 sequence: CASSLNYGYTF. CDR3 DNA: TGTGCCAGCAGTTTAAACTATGGCTACACCTTC.

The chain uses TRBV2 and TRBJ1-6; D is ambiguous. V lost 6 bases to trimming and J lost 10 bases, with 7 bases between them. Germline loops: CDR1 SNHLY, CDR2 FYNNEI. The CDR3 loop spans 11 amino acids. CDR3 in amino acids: CASSQASPLHF. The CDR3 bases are TGTGCCAGCAGCCAGGCATCACCCCTCCACTTT.

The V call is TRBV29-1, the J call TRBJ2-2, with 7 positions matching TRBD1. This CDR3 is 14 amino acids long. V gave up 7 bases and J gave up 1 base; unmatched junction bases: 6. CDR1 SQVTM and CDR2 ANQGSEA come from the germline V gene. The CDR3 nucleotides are TGCAGCGGCAGGGGGACCGAGAACACCGGGGAGCTGTTTTTT. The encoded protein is CSGRGTENTGELFF.

CDR3 DNA sequence: TGTGCCAGCAGCTTGGGGAGCGTGGGGAGGAACTATGGCTACACCTTC. Translating gives CASSLGSVGRNYGYTF. The chain joins TRBV5-6 to TRBJ1-2, with unresolved D. The CDR3 runs to 16 residues. Germline assignment: CDR1 SGHDT and CDR2 YYEEEE. With 0 bases removed from V and 2 bases from J, the gap between germline ends came to 14 bases.

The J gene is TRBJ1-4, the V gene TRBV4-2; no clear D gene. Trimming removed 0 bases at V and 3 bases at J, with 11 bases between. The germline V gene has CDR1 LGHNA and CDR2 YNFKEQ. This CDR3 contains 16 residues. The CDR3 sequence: CASSQEPARANEKLFF. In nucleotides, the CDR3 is TGTGCCAGCAGCCAAGAGCCGGCCAGAGCTAATGAAAAACTGTTTTTT.